This is a list of T cell receptor beta chains from one sample in a study of blood T cell repertoires in COVID-19. Produced via immunoSEQ multiplex PCR; TCRdb's table is partial and in-frame only. Of 100,000 to 150,000 clones listed, 69% were seen once; the top ten hold approximately 2.1%. Material for sequencing was peripheral blood. These receptors were collected from a woman in her 70s with acute or convalescent COVID-19. Each CDR3 is given with its conserved first and last residue. The D gene is left open where the match is weak. The size of a clone is reported for some rows only, either as once, few or many, or as a class for expanded clones.

>NA|NA|TRBJ2-1|TRBV6-2/TRBV6-3
CASSYSRGGLREQFF
TGTGCCAGCAGTTACTCTAGGGGGGGCCTGCGGGAGCAGTTCTTC
>NA|NA|TRBJ2-7|TRBV7-2
CASSLVLGGSYEQYF
TGTGCCAGCAGCTTAGTATTAGGGGGCTCCTACGAGCAGTACTTC
>NA|TRBD1|TRBJ2-2|TRBV28
CATKTGARDTGELFF
TGTGCCACCAAAACAGGGGCGAGGGACACCGGGGAGCTGTTTTTT
>NA|NA|TRBJ1-1|TRBV30
CAWSVRRGDTEAFF
TGTGCCTGGAGTGTACGGCGGGGGGACACTGAAGCTTTCTTT
>NA|NA|TRBJ2-7|TRBV19
CASSNHVMGASYEQYF
TGTGCCAGTAGTAACCATGTGATGGGGGCCTCCTACGAGCAGTACTTC
>NA|TRBD2|TRBJ2-7|TRBV30
CAWRMGTSPAYEQYF
TGTGCCTGGAGGATGGGGACTAGTCCAGCCTACGAGCAGTACTTC
>NA|TRBD1|TRBJ2-3|TRBV30
CAWSGGDRGFTDTQYF
TGTGCCTGGAGTGGGGGGGACAGGGGGTTCACAGATACGCAGTATTTT
>few|NA|TRBJ2-4|TRBV24-1
CATSDSNRKNIQYF
TGTGCCACCAGTGATTCAAACAGGAAAAACATTCAGTACTTC
>few|NA|TRBJ1-2|TRBV29-1
CSVGPGTGGYTF
TGCAGCGTTGGTCCAGGGACTGGTGGCTACACCTTC
>few|TRBD1|TRBJ2-3|TRBV7-9
CASSLGTWTGGKTDTQYF
TGTGCCAGCAGCTTAGGTACCTGGACAGGGGGTAAAACAGATACGCAGTATTTT
>NA|NA|TRBJ1-6|TRBV1
CTSSQDPGYNSPLHF
TGCACCAGCAGCCAAGATCCAGGGTATAATTCACCCCTCCACTTT
>NA|NA|TRBJ2-1|TRBV21-1
CASSAGGQGLYNEQFF
TGTGCCAGCAGCGCAGGGGGGCAGGGGCTTTACAATGAGCAGTTCTTC
>once|TRBD2|TRBJ2-5|TRBV2
CASRAGAAETQYF
TGTGCCAGCAGAGCGGGAGCGGCGGAGACCCAGTACTTC
>NA|TRBD1|TRBJ2-1|TRBV9
CASSVRPGQGEYNEQFF
TGTGCCAGCAGCGTGAGACCAGGACAGGGGGAATACAATGAGCAGTTCTTC
>NA|NA|TRBJ2-7|TRBV13
CASSLQRSYEQYF
TGTGCCAGCAGCTTACAGCGGTCCTACGAGCAGTACTTC
>NA|TRBD1|TRBJ1-5|TRBV7-8
CASSLVTGLSNQPQHF
TGTGCCAGCAGCTTAGTGACAGGGCTTAGCAATCAGCCCCAGCATTTT
>NA|NA|TRBJ2-5|TRBV19
CASGPGRAETQYF
TGTGCCAGTGGTCCGGGTAGAGCAGAGACCCAGTACTTC
>NA|TRBD1|TRBJ1-1|TRBV18
CASSFNAAGTGGVEAFF
TGTGCCAGCTCATTCAACGCGGCCGGGACAGGGGGAGTTGAAGCTTTCTTT
>NA|NA|TRBJ1-4|TRBV30
CAWRDSTFEKLFF
TGTGCCTGGAGGGACAGTACTTTTGAAAAACTGTTTTTT
>once|NA|TRBJ1-2|TRBV6-2/TRBV6-3
CASSPSVRRSAGYTF
TGTGCCAGCAGCCCCTCGGTGCGGAGGTCGGCGGGCTACACCTTC
>NA|NA|TRBJ1-1|TRBV5-4
CASSYGGRGTEAFF
TGTGCCAGCAGTTACGGCGGACGGGGGACTGAAGCTTTCTTT
>once|NA|TRBJ2-7|TRBV5-1
CASSSRDSWRDYEQYF
TGCGCCAGCAGCTCGAGGGACAGTTGGAGGGACTACGAGCAGTACTTC
>NA|NA|TRBJ1-3|TRBV21-1
CASSNKTGPNSGNTIYF
TGTGCCAGCAGCAATAAGACAGGGCCTAACTCTGGAAACACCATATATTTT
>NA|TRBD2|TRBJ2-5|TRBV5-1
CASRLGLGGRQYKETQYF
TGCGCCAGCAGGCTGGGACTCGGCGGGAGGCAGTACAAAGAGACCCAGTACTTC
>few|NA|TRBJ1-2|TRBV13
CASSLGPVYGYTF
TGTGCCAGCAGCTTAGGCCCGGTCTATGGCTACACCTTC
>few|NA|TRBJ1-1|TRBV19
CASRIGGGRDTEAFF
TGTGCCAGTAGAATCGGCGGGGGCAGGGACACTGAAGCTTTCTTT
>NA|TRBD1|TRBJ1-2|TRBV5-1
CASSSDPQGAGYGYTF
TGCGCCAGCAGCTCGGATCCCCAGGGGGCAGGGTATGGCTACACCTTC
>few|NA|TRBJ2-5|TRBV4-3
CASSHHRDSSRTQYF
TGCGCCAGCAGCCATCACCGGGACTCCTCCCGGACCCAGTACTTC
>NA|TRBD2|TRBJ2-7|TRBV19
CASTPSGSYEQYF
TGTGCCAGTACCCCTAGCGGGAGCTACGAGCAGTACTTC
>NA|NA|TRBJ1-5|TRBV6-6
CASSRSQAQPQHF
TGTGCCAGCAGTCGATCACAGGCTCAGCCCCAGCATTTT
>few|TRBD1|TRBJ1-3|TRBV18
CASSPRQGNTIYF
TGTGCCAGCTCACCCCGACAGGGGAACACCATATATTTT
>NA|TRBD2|TRBJ2-7|TRBV6-5
CASSRATSVHF
TGTGCCAGCAGCAGAGCGACTAGCGTGCACTTC
>NA|TRBD1|TRBJ1-5|TRBV29-1
CSVADRGLNQPQHF
TGCAGCGTTGCGGACAGGGGGCTGAATCAGCCCCAGCATTTT
>NA|TRBD2|TRBJ2-3|TRBV6-5
CASSYLTSGGWDTQYF
TGTGCCAGCAGTTACCTCACTAGCGGGGGCTGGGATACGCAGTATTTT
>NA|TRBD2|TRBJ2-1|TRBV27
CASSFNLAGGYNEQFF
TGTGCCAGCAGTTTTAACCTAGCGGGAGGTTACAATGAGCAGTTCTTC
>NA|TRBD1|TRBJ2-6|TRBV6-6
CASSQTGVASGANVLTF
TGTGCCAGCAGTCAGACAGGGGTCGCCTCTGGGGCCAACGTCCTGACTTTC